These 14 T cell receptor beta chains share one sample of origin, sequenced in a study of cytomegalovirus exposure and HLA in healthy donors. Generated by immunoSEQ multiplex PCR, the TCRdb table keeps only in-frame clones and is missing some. This table holds 120,000 to 150,000 clones, 70% to 90% found once. Sequenced sample: PBMCs. Every receptor here comes from a man aged 18 to 30 in good health and CMV-seronegative.

This sequence joins TRBV7-8 and TRBJ2-2, with 9 bases identical to TRBD2. Germline CDR1 SGHVS, CDR2 FQNEAQ. This CDR3 comprises 16 residues. J gave up 4 bases and V 4 bases, and 7 bases lay outside the gene matches. CDR3 amino acids: CASSSRSGGGTGELFF. The CDR3 bases are TGTGCCAGCAGCTCCCGTAGCGGGGGCGGCACCGGGGAGCTGTTTTTT.

The rearrangement links TRBV18 to TRBJ1-2; 7 bases are shared with TRBD1. This CDR3 contains 15 residues. Unmatched junction bases numbered 15, after V lost 6 bases and J lost 8 bases. Looked up from germline, CDR1 is KGHSH and CDR2 is LQKENI. The CDR3 coding sequence is TGTGCCAGCTCCCTCCGGACAGGAGAATTGGGGGGCTACACCTTC. This gives the protein CASSLRTGELGGYTF.

This chain uses TRBV19 with TRBJ1-3; TRBD1 matches at 7 bases. Germline CDR1 and CDR2: LNHDA and SQIVND (reference sequence). The CDR3 has 15 residues. The V segment lost 8 bases and the J segment 4 bases; nucleotides outside the gene matches: 11. CDR3 amino acids: CASGRQGFFGNTIYF. The CDR3 DNA is TGTGCCAGTGGGCGACAGGGATTCTTCGGAAACACCATATATTTT.

The chain combines TRBV4-1 with TRBJ1-6; no clear D. CDR1 and CDR2 (germline): MGHRA, YSYEKL. The ends were cut back, 2 bases at V and 5 bases at J, with 10 bases in the middle. This CDR3 is 15 amino acids long. In DNA, the CDR3 is TGCGCCAGCAGCCAACAGGCATCGGATAATTCACCCCTCCACTTT. It is translated as CASSQQASDNSPLHF.

This chain links TRBV4-1 with TRBJ1-2, with D maybe TRBD1 (5 bases). V lost 4 bases and J lost 7, with 19 bases in between. This CDR3 has 15 amino acids. Germline CDR1 MGHRA, CDR2 YSYEKL. CDR3 coding DNA: TGCGCCAGCAGCCTTTCAAGAAATAGGGGATCTGGCTACACCTTC. Translation: CASSLSRNRGSGYTF.

The chain employs TRBV23-1 and TRBJ2-5; maybe TRBD1 (6 bases). TRBV23-1 is an ORF, with its function uncertain. The V end was cut by 4 bases, the J end by 1 base, with 16 bases between. The CDR3 covers 16 residues. This CDR3 is CASSPLGRQVQETQYF. The CDR3 coding sequence is TGCGCCAGCAGTCCCTTAGGCCGACAGGTCCAAGAGACCCAGTACTTC.

V usage is TRBV4-1 and J usage is TRBJ2-7; 11 nucleotides align to TRBD1. This CDR3 region has 15 residues. Germline-derived CDR1 and CDR2 are MGHRA and YSYEKL. With V trimmed by 5 bases and J by 2 bases, 5 bases remained unmatched. This chain's CDR3 is CASSYRDRGTYEQYF. Here the CDR3 DNA reads TGCGCCAGCAGCTACCGGGACAGGGGGACCTACGAGCAGTACTTC.

This sequence joins TRBV7-2 and TRBJ2-2, with D possibly TRBD2 on 6 matching bases. Per germline, CDR1 SGHTA and CDR2 FQGNSA. Trimming took 0 bases from V and 0 from J, leaving 8 bases between them. The CDR3 runs 16 residues. CDR3 sequence reads: CASSLAGGTNTGELFF. The CDR3 DNA is TGTGCCAGCAGCTTAGCGGGGGGTACGAACACCGGGGAGCTGTTTTTT.

This chain links TRBV6-1 with TRBJ1-1, with D perhaps matching TRBD1 (6 bases). This CDR3 is 12 amino acids long. Trimming took off 2 bases at V and 7 bases at J, with 8 bases between the two ends. Germline loops: CDR1 MNHNS, CDR2 SASEGT. The CDR3 sequence: CASSEQGHEAFF. Written as DNA, the CDR3 is TGTGCCAGCAGTGAACAGGGGCATGAAGCTTTCTTT.

The V gene is TRBV7-9, the J gene TRBJ1-2, with D unclear. The germline V gene has CDR1 SEHNR and CDR2 FQNEAQ (reference sequence). This CDR3 is built from 14 residues. V lost 1 base and J lost 1, with 7 bases in between. This CDR3 reads CASSLVPLNYGYTF. CDR3 coding DNA: TGTGCCAGCAGCTTAGTTCCCCTTAACTATGGCTACACCTTC.

The genes are TRBV5-1 and TRBJ1-1; no firm D call. The V end lost 4 bases, the J end lost 0 bases, and 7 bases lay between the germline ends. Germline CDR1 reads SGHRS; CDR2 reads YFSETQ. The CDR3 consists of 13 residues. CDR3 DNA: TGCGCCAGCAGCCTCACACTGAACACTGAAGCTTTCTTT. Protein: CASSLTLNTEAFF.

The chain has TRBV11-2 and TRBJ1-5; TRBD1 might be the D (5 bases). CDR3 size: 14 residues. CDR1 is SGHAT and CDR2 is FQNNGV in the germline V gene. The ends were cut back, 4 bases at V and 6 bases at J, with 13 bases in the middle. This CDR3 reads CASSSTGTGQPQHF. As DNA, the CDR3 is TGTGCCAGCAGCTCAACAGGAACGGGTCAGCCCCAGCATTTT.

The chain couples TRBV2 to TRBJ2-1, with a weak D call TRBD2 (6 bases). Trimming removed 7 bases from V and 0 bases from J, with 13 bases in between. Per germline, CDR1 SNHLY and CDR2 FYNNEI. The CDR3 covers 15 residues. The CDR3: CASKRILASYNEQFF. CDR3 nucleotide sequence: TGTGCCAGCAAGCGTATACTAGCCTCCTACAATGAGCAGTTCTTC.

The chain carries TRBV4-1 and TRBJ2-1; tentative D call: TRBD1 (5 bases). V was cut by 0 bases and J by 3 bases, with 15 bases left in between. Germline V gene lookup returns CDR1 MGHRA and CDR2 YSYEKL. CDR3 size: 17 residues. The CDR3 DNA sequence: TGCGCCAGCAGCCAAGATACCCCAGGGCTAGACTACAATGAGCAGTTCTTC. Its protein product is CASSQDTPGLDYNEQFF.